Listed below are T cell receptor beta chains from one sample, sequenced in a study of blood T cells in healthy people across ages. TCRdb re-derived calls from the 5' RACE reads in MiXCR, one entry per CDR3 protein. This table holds approximately 1.5 million distinct CDR3 sequences, approximately 43% found once. Sample: blood. These receptors were obtained from a woman in her late teens or twenties in good health. Each CDR3 is given with its conserved first and last residue. D genes are given only for firm matches. A clone size is listed for some rows: how often the clone was seen (once, few, many), or a class if it is expanded.

V: TRBV9; J: TRBJ2-5; D: NA; size: NA; CDR3: CASSVKPGGEETQYF; DNA: TGTGCCAGCAGCGTTAAGCCCGGGGGCGAAGAGACCCAGTACTTC
V: TRBV11-2; J: TRBJ2-7; D: NA; size: many; CDR3: CASSYRSGYEQYF; DNA: TGTGCCAGCAGCTATAGATCGGGGTACGAGCAGTACTTC
V: TRBV20-1; J: TRBJ2-5; D: NA; size: NA; CDR3: CSARTTREQETQYF; DNA: TGCAGTGCTAGAACGACTAGAGAACAAGAGACCCAGTACTTC
V: TRBV20-1; J: TRBJ2-3; D: NA; size: NA; CDR3: CSARPTPGRDITDTQYF; DNA: TGCAGTGCTAGACCAACGCCGGGGCGGGACATCACAGATACGCAGTATTTT
V: TRBV4-3; J: TRBJ2-6; D: NA; size: once; CDR3: CASSQDDASGANVLTF; DNA: TGCGCCAGCAGCCAAGACGACGCCTCTGGGGCCAACGTCCTGACTTTC
V: TRBV6-6; J: TRBJ1-5; D: TRBD1; size: few; CDR3: CASSYRSLDRDNQPQHF; DNA: TGTGCCAGCAGTTACCGGTCGTTGGACAGGGACAATCAGCCCCAGCATTTT
V: TRBV6-2/TRBV6-3; J: TRBJ1-1; D: NA; size: NA; CDR3: CASTYTSLNAQAFF; DNA: TGTGCCAGCACTTACACCAGTCTGAACGCTCAAGCTTTCTTT
V: TRBV27; J: TRBJ2-1; D: TRBD2; size: NA; CDR3: CASSLVAGGPSSYNEQFF; DNA: TGTGCCAGCAGTTTAGTAGCGGGGGGGCCGAGCTCCTACAATGAGCAGTTCTTC
V: TRBV25-1; J: TRBJ2-5; D: NA; size: few; CDR3: CASSVLKGRQETQYF; DNA: TGTGCCAGCAGCGTACTCAAGGGTCGGCAAGAGACCCAGTACTTC
V: TRBV2; J: TRBJ2-7; D: TRBD1; size: NA; CDR3: CASLIGQANEQYF; DNA: TGTGCCAGCCTTATCGGACAGGCGAACGAGCAGTACTTC
V: TRBV15; J: TRBJ1-4; D: NA; size: few; CDR3: CATSRRANEKLFF; DNA: TGTGCCACCAGCAGAAGGGCTAATGAAAAACTGTTTTTT
V: TRBV6-6; J: TRBJ1-2; D: NA; size: few; CDR3: CASSYWQGDYGYTF; DNA: TGTGCCAGCAGTTACTGGCAGGGTGACTATGGCTACACCTTC
V: TRBV11-2; J: TRBJ2-5; D: NA; size: few; CDR3: CASSANPQETQYF; DNA: TGTGCCAGCAGCGCAAACCCACAGGAGACCCAGTACTTC
V: TRBV15; J: TRBJ2-7; D: TRBD1; size: NA; CDR3: CATSQTGYYEQYF; DNA: TGTGCCACCAGCCAGACAGGGTACTACGAGCAGTACTTC
V: TRBV6-6; J: TRBJ2-3; D: NA; size: few; CDR3: CASSYWDLRTDTQYF; DNA: TGTGCCAGCAGTTACTGGGACCTTCGCACAGATACGCAGTATTTT
V: TRBV3-1; J: TRBJ1-5; D: NA; size: many; CDR3: CASSQGTSNQPQHF; DNA: TGTGCCAGCAGCCAGGGGACCTCCAATCAGCCCCAGCATTTT
V: TRBV20-1; J: TRBJ2-5; D: TRBD1; size: few; CDR3: CSAQRQGETQYF; DNA: TGCAGTGCCCAACGACAGGGAGAGACCCAGTACTTC
V: TRBV20-1; J: TRBJ1-1; D: NA; size: few; CDR3: CSAATPIWIEAFF; DNA: TGCAGTGCCGCTACCCCCATTTGGATTGAAGCTTTCTTT
V: TRBV7-8; J: TRBJ2-7; D: TRBD2; size: many; CDR3: CASSSGLAGDYEQYF; DNA: TGTGCCAGCAGCTCGGGACTAGCGGGAGATTACGAGCAGTACTTC
V: TRBV12-3/TRBV12-4; J: TRBJ2-7; D: NA; size: NA; CDR3: CASSRPVAWEQYF; DNA: TGTGCCAGCAGCAGGCCCGTCGCGTGGGAGCAGTACTTC